The 7 T cell receptor beta chains in this list originate from one sample, sequenced in a study of vaccination effects on CD4 cells after COVID-19. The data were produced by immunoSEQ multiplex PCR, yet TCRdb's version contains in-frame clones alone and is incomplete. The sample shows around 35,000 clones, about 70% of them seen only once. The antigens of these receptors remain unknown. Culture proceeded for more than nine days, and CD4+ T cells were then isolated. Sequenced material: CD4+ T cells from PBMCs cultured without peptide, taken before COVID-19 vaccination. The receptors were sampled from a human donor who received a COVID-19 vaccine.

This rearrangement joins TRBV19 to TRBJ1-2, with D unresolved. The CDR3 loop spans 13 amino acids. V was cut by 6 bases and J by 4 bases, with 12 bases left in between. Germline CDR1 reads LNHDA; CDR2 reads SQIVND (reference sequence). The CDR3 DNA reads as TGTGCCAGTAGGTCACGGACTAGCTATGGCTACACCTTC. Translation gives CASRSRTSYGYTF.

This clone was counted only a few times. V gene TRBV9 combines with J gene TRBJ2-1, with TRBD2 matching over 11 bases. Germline CDR1 and CDR2: SGDLS and YYNGEE. The length of the CDR3 is 15 residues. The V and J ends lost 0 bases and 10 bases, in that order; junction bases with no gene match: 6. For the CDR3, the DNA is TGTGCCAGCAGCGTAGATCCCGTAGCGGGAGGGGAGCAGTTCTTC. Translation: CASSVDPVAGGEQFF.

As for this clone: One junction end does not reproduce the germline sequence, and a read error may be involved. The chain uses TRBV9 and TRBJ2-5; D not certain. Germline V gene data show CDR1 as SGDLS and CDR2 as YYNGEE. There are 14 residues in the CDR3. CDR3 in amino acids: CTSSVGGNQETQYF. DNA of the CDR3: TGTACCAGCAGCGTAGGCGGAAACCAAGAGACCCAGTACTTC.

This chain connects TRBV7-8 to TRBJ2-1, with D tentatively TRBD1 or TRBD2 (5 bases each). There are 12 residues in the CDR3. Germline CDR1 and CDR2: SGHVS and FQNEAQ. Trimming shortened V by 5 bases and J by 10 bases, and 12 bases separated the two germline ends. In DNA, the CDR3 is TGTGCCAGCAGCCACAGCGAGGGGGAGCAGTTCTTC. The encoded protein is CASSHSEGEQFF.

V gene TRBV18 combines with J gene TRBJ1-4; no firm D call. V gave up 2 bases and J gave up 11 bases, with 15 bases separating them. The V gene's germline CDR1 is KGHSH and CDR2 LQKENI. The CDR3 has 14 residues. This CDR3 reads CASSPGVDPPKLFF. CDR3 DNA sequence: TGTGCCAGCTCACCAGGGGTGGATCCCCCGAAACTGTTTTTT.

In DNA form, the CDR3 reads TGTGCCAGCAGTGAAGCGCCTGTATGGGGCTACACCTTC. It specifies CASSEAPVWGYTF. The J gene is TRBJ1-2, the V gene TRBV6-1; D is undetermined. The germline V gene encodes CDR1 MNHNS and CDR2 SASEGT. This CDR3 contains 13 residues. V was cut by 0 bases and J by 8 bases, with 10 bases left in between.

The rearrangement joins TRBV28 to TRBJ2-5, with 7 bases aligning to TRBD2. With V trimmed by 6 bases and J by 5 bases, 18 bases remained unmatched. From germline, CDR1 is MDHEN and CDR2 SYDVKM. This CDR3 is built from 17 residues. The CDR3 reads CASRPLPRREFVETQYF. In DNA form, the CDR3 reads TGTGCCAGCAGGCCCCTGCCCCGGCGGGAGTTCGTGGAGACCCAGTACTTC.